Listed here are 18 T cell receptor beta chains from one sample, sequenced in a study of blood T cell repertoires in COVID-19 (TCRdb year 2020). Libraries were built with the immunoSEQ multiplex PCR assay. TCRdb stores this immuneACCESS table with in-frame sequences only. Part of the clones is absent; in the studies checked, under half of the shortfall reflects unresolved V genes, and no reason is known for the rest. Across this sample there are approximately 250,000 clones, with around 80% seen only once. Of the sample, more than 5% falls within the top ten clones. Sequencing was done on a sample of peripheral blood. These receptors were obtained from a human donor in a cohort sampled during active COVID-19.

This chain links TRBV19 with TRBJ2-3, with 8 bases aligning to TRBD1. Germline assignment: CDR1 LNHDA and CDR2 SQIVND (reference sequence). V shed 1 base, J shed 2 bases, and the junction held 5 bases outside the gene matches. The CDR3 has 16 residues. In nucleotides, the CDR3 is TGTGCCAGTAGTATAGGGACAGGGAGCTCCACAGATACGCAGTATTTT. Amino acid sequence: CASSIGTGSSTDTQYF.

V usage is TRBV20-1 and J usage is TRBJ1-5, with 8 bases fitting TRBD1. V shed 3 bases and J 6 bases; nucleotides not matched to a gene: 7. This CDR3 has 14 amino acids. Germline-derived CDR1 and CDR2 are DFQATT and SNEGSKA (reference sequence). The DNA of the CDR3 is TGCAGTGCTAGTGGGACAGGTAGTGCTCAGCCCCAGCATTTT. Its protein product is CSASGTGSAQPQHF.

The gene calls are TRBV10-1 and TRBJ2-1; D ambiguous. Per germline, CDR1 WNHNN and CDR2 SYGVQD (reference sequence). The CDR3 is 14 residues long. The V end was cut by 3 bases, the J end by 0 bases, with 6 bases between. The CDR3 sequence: CASSDPSSYNEQFF. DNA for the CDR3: TGCGCCAGCAGTGATCCGAGCTCCTACAATGAGCAGTTCTTC.

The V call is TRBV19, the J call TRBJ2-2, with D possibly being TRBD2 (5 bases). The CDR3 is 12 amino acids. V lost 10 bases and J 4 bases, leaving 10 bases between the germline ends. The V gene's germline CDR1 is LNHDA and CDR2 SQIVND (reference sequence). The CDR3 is CATGRGTGELFF. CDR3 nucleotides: TGTGCCACCGGACGGGGCACCGGGGAGCTGTTTTTT.

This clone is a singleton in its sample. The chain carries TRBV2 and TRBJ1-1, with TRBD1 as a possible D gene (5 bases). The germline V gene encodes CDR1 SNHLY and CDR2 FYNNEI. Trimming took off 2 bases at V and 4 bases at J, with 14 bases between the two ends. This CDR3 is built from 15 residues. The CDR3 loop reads CASSEWQGVGTEAFF. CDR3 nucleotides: TGTGCCAGCAGTGAATGGCAAGGGGTGGGCACTGAAGCTTTCTTT.

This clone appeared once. In nucleotides, the CDR3 is TGTGCCAGCAGTGAGAGGCCTCTTGACAATGAGCAGTTCTTC. This translates into CASSERPLDNEQFF. The genes are TRBV6-1 and TRBJ2-1, with D hard to call. The CDR3 length is 14 residues. The V end was cut by 3 bases, the J end by 5 bases, with 11 bases between. Germline CDR1 is MNHNS and CDR2 is SASEGT.

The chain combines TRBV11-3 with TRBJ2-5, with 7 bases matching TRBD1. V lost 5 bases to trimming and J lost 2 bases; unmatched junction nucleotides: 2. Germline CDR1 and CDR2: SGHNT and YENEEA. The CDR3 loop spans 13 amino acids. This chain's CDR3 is CASSRTGQETQYF. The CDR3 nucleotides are TGTGCCAGCAGCAGGACAGGTCAAGAGACCCAGTACTTC.

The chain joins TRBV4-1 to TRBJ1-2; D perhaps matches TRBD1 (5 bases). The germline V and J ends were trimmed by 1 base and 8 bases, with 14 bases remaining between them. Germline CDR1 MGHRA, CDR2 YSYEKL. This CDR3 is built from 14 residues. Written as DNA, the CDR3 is TGCGCCAGCAGCCAAGTTAGCGGGGGTAACGGCTACACCTTC. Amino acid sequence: CASSQVSGGNGYTF.

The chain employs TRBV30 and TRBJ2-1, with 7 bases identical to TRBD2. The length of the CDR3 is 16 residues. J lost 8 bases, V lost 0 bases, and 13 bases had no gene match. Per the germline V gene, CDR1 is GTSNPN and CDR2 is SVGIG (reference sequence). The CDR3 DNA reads TGTGCCTGGAGTGTACGGGCTCTGGGGGGGTCTGATGAGCAGTTCTTC. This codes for CAWSVRALGGSDEQFF.

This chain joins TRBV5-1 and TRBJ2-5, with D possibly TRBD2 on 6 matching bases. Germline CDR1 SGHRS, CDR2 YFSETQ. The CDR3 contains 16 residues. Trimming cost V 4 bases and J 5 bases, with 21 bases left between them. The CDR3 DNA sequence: TGCGCCAGCAGCCCTGAGGTTCCGGTAAGCGGGGAGACCCAGTACTTC. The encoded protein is CASSPEVPVSGETQYF.

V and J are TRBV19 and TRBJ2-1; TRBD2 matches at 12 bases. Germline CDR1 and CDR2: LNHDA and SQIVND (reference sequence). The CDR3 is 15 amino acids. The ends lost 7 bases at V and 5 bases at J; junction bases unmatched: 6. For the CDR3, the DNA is TGTGCCAGTATCCGGACTAGCGGGATCGACAATGAGCAGTTCTTC. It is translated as CASIRTSGIDNEQFF.

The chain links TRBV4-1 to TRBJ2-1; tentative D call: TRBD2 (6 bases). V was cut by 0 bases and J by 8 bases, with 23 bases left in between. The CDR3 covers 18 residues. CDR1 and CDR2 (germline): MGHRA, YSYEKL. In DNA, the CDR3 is TGCGCCAGCAGCCAAGATTACGTTTGGGCTAGCGCTGGGGATGAGCAGTTCTTC. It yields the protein CASSQDYVWASAGDEQFF.

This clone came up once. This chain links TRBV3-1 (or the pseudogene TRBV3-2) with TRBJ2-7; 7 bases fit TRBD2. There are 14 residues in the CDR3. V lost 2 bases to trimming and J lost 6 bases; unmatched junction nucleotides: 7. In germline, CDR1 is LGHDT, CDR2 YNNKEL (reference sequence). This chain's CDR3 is CASSQPGLDREQYF. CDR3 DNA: TGTGCCAGCAGCCAACCTGGACTAGACCGCGAGCAGTACTTC.

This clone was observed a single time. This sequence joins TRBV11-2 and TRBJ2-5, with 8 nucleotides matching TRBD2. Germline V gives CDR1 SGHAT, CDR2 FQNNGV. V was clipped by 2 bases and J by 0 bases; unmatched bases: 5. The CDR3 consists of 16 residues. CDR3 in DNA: TGTGCCAGCAGCTTAATGAGCGGGGGTAACCAAGAGACCCAGTACTTC. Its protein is CASSLMSGGNQETQYF.

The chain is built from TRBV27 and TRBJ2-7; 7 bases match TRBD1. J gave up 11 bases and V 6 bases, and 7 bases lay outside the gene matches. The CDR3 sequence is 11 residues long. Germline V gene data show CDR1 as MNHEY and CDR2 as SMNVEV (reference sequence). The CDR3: CASRWRQGEYF. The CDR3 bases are TGTGCCAGCAGGTGGAGACAGGGCGAGTACTTC.

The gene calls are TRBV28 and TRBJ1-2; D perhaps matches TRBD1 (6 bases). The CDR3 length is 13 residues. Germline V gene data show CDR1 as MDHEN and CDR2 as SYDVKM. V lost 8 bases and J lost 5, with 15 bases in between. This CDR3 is CASRIRGVYGYTF. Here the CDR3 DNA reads TGTGCCAGCCGAATCAGGGGAGTGTATGGCTACACCTTC.

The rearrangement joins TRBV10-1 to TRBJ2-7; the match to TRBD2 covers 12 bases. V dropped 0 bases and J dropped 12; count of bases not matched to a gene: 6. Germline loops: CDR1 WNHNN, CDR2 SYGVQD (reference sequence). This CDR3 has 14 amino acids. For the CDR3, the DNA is TGCGCCAGCAGTGAGTCGACTAGCGGGGGTCCCTCGTACTTC. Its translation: CASSESTSGGPSYF.

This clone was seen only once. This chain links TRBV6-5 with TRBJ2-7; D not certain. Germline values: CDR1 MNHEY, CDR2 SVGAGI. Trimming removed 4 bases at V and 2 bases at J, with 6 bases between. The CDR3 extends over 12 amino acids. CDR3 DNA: TGTGCCAGCAGTTTAGAAACCTACGAGCAGTACTTC. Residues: CASSLETYEQYF.